What follows are 17 T cell receptor beta chains derived from one specimen sequenced in a study of control samples from healthy donors and cancer patients. Profiling relied on immunoSEQ multiplex PCR, and the TCRdb table lists in-frame clones only, not all of them. The sample yields some 71,000 clones, 87% seen once. The specimen was PBMCs. The receptor source for this set is a woman aged 45-65 years with head and neck cancer.

The chain is built from TRBV7-2 and TRBJ2-1; TRBD1 might be the D (6 bases). V was cut by 1 base and J by 4 bases, with 17 bases left in between. Germline CDR1 is SGHTA and CDR2 is FQGNSA. This CDR3 is 17 amino acids long. CDR3: CASSLVQGPGGYNEQFF. The DNA for the CDR3 is TGTGCCAGCAGCTTAGTACAGGGCCCTGGGGGATACAATGAGCAGTTCTTC.

This clone was seen just once. The rearrangement uses TRBV3-1 (or the pseudogene TRBV3-2) and TRBJ1-1, with 7 nucleotides matching TRBD1. This CDR3 spans 14 amino acids. The germline gives CDR1 LGHDT, CDR2 YNNKEL (reference sequence). J gave up 4 bases and V 0 bases, and 2 bases lay outside the gene matches. For the CDR3, the DNA is TGTGCCAGCAGCCAAGATCACAGGGGCACTGAAGCTTTCTTT. Its translation: CASSQDHRGTEAFF.

A word on this clone: The junction departs from the called germline gene at one end, perhaps through a read error. V is TRBV19 and J is TRBJ1-1; 8 nucleotides agree with TRBD1. Germline CDR1 is LNHDA and CDR2 is SQIVND (reference sequence). The CDR3 runs to 15 residues. CDR3 coding DNA: TGTGCCAGTAGTGTGGCAGGGGGCGTGAAAACTGAAGCTTTCTTT. Translating it yields CASSVAGGVKTEAFF.

J is TRBJ1-5 and V is TRBV19; weak D call: TRBD1 (6 bases). This CDR3 comprises 15 residues. Looked up from germline, CDR1 is LNHDA and CDR2 is SQIVND (reference sequence). Trimming took 10 bases from V and 2 from J, leaving 18 bases between them. In DNA, the CDR3 is TGTGCCACTTCGCGGGGGCAGGACCGCAATCAGCCCCAGCATTTT. Protein: CATSRGQDRNQPQHF. Supplemented by reference TRBV19 and TRBJ1-5, the full variable domain reads DGGITQSPKYLFRKEGQNVTLSCEQNLNHDAMYWYRQDPGQGLRLIYYSQIVNDFQKGDIAEGYSVSREKKESFPLTVTSAQKNPTAFYLCATSRGQDRNQPQHFGDGTRLSIL.

The gene calls are TRBV9 and TRBJ2-3, with TRBD2 matching over 8 bases. CDR3 length: 15 amino acids. V was pared by 4 bases and J by 5 bases, with 9 bases of the junction left unmatched. CDR1 is SGDLS, CDR2 YYNGEE, per germline. CDR3 loop: CASSITGGQGDTQYF. The CDR3, as DNA: TGTGCCAGCAGCATTACGGGGGGGCAAGGAGATACGCAGTATTTT.

The chain couples TRBV25-1 to TRBJ2-2; possibly TRBD1 or TRBD2 for D (5 bases each). Trimming pared 7 bases from V and 6 bases from J, leaving 18 bases between. The CDR3 length is 15 residues. Germline V lookup: CDR1 MGHDK, CDR2 SYGVNS. The CDR3 spells CASKGNGAGAGELFF. CDR3 in DNA: TGTGCCAGCAAAGGAAACGGGGCCGGGGCCGGGGAGCTGTTTTTT.

V usage is TRBV7-3 and J usage is TRBJ1-1; a weak D match, TRBD1 (5 bases). Germline-derived CDR1 and CDR2 are SGHTA and FQGTGA. The V and J ends lost 0 bases and 0 bases respectively, with 14 bases between them. The CDR3 runs 17 residues. The CDR3, as DNA: TGTGCCAGCAGCTTAACGCCAAACGTGGGGGTGAACACTGAAGCTTTCTTT. As protein: CASSLTPNVGVNTEAFF.

This chain uses TRBV10-2 with TRBJ1-5; D call uncertain. Germline V gene data show CDR1 as WSHSY and CDR2 as SAAADI. V was cut by 6 bases and J by 4 bases, with 10 bases left in between. The CDR3 spans 13 residues. The CDR3 reads CASRDGRNQPQHF. The CDR3 DNA reads TGCGCCAGCAGGGACGGGAGGAATCAGCCCCAGCATTTT.

The genes are TRBV28 and TRBJ1-2; D not certain. Trimming took off 11 bases at V and 3 bases at J, with 16 bases between the two ends. Looked up from germline, CDR1 is MDHEN and CDR2 is SYDVKM. There are 13 residues in the CDR3. DNA for the CDR3: TGTGCCGGATCGAAGGGTCCGGACTATGGCTACACCTTC. This translates into CAGSKGPDYGYTF.

The gene calls are TRBV4-1 and TRBJ1-2; TRBD1 agrees at 10 bases. V shed 3 bases and J 8 bases; nucleotides not matched to a gene: 18. The CDR3 totals 18 residues. Looked up from germline, CDR1 is MGHRA and CDR2 is YSYEKL. The CDR3 spells CASSQPPGQGFNSGGYTF. In DNA form, the CDR3 reads TGCGCCAGCAGCCAGCCTCCGGGACAGGGGTTCAACTCGGGGGGCTACACCTTC.

J is TRBJ1-5 and V is TRBV2; TRBD1 might be the D (5 bases). Per the germline V gene, CDR1 is SNHLY and CDR2 is FYNNEI. V was pared by 2 bases and J by 5 bases, with 13 bases between. There are 15 residues in the CDR3. CDR3 nucleotide sequence: TGTGCCAGCAGTGAACTGGGCAGGGTGGATCAGCCCCAGCATTTT. Translation: CASSELGRVDQPQHF.

This clone was seen a few times. The chain uses TRBV19 and TRBJ2-7, with D hard to call. With 6 bases removed from V and 0 bases from J, the gap between germline ends came to 9 bases. Per germline, CDR1 LNHDA and CDR2 SQIVND (reference sequence). The CDR3 length is 13 residues. Here the CDR3 reads CASRDVSSYEQYF. The CDR3 DNA reads TGTGCCAGTAGGGACGTGAGCTCCTACGAGCAGTACTTC.

The rearrangement joins TRBV2 to TRBJ1-4, with D possibly TRBD1 on 6 matching bases. Germline V gives CDR1 SNHLY, CDR2 FYNNEI. The CDR3 contains 14 residues. Trimming cost V 10 bases and J 8 bases, with 20 bases left between them. The CDR3 coding sequence is TGTGCCACCCAAGGACAGACGTGGAACGAAAAACTGTTTTTT. Translating it yields CATQGQTWNEKLFF.

V usage is TRBV5-1 and J usage is TRBJ2-5, with TRBD1 matching 10 bases. Germline assignment: CDR1 SGHRS and CDR2 YFSETQ. The CDR3 contains 14 residues. After removal of 4 bases from V and 4 bases from J, the junction contained 4 bases not matched to a gene. The chain's CDR3 is CASSRDRGSETQYF. The DNA for the CDR3 is TGCGCCAGCAGCCGGGACAGGGGATCAGAGACCCAGTACTTC.

The genes are TRBV11-2 and TRBJ1-3; D call uncertain. This CDR3 spans 14 amino acids. The V end lost 4 bases, the J end lost 0 bases, and 7 bases lay between the germline ends. Per the germline V gene, CDR1 is SGHAT and CDR2 is FQNNGV. This chain's CDR3 is CASSSRLSGNTIYF. CDR3 nucleotides: TGTGCCAGCAGCTCGCGGCTCTCTGGAAACACCATATATTTT.

The chain uses TRBV3-1 (or the pseudogene TRBV3-2) and TRBJ1-2; D gene ambiguous. V was pared by 4 bases and J by 2 bases, with 11 bases between. This CDR3 spans 14 amino acids. Germline lookup yields CDR1 LGHDT and CDR2 YNNKEL (reference sequence). The CDR3 DNA reads TGTGCCAGCAGCCGAGGTCGCCTCAACTATGGCTACACCTTC. It translates to CASSRGRLNYGYTF.

The chain is built from TRBV2 and TRBJ1-3, with D possibly TRBD1 on 5 matching bases. CDR3 length equals 14 residues. The germline V gene encodes CDR1 SNHLY and CDR2 FYNNEI. Between the trimmed V and J ends, which lost 7 bases and 0 bases, there was a span of 10 bases. In nucleotides, the CDR3 is TGTGCCAGCAAAAAGGGGCTCTCTGGAAACACCATATATTTT. It encodes CASKKGLSGNTIYF.